A selection of T cell receptor beta chains follows, all from one sample in a study of T cell responses to AZD1222 COVID-19 vaccine. Measured with immunoSEQ multiplex PCR; TCRdb has only the in-frame clones, and not every one. The profile covers 180,000 or so clones, with about nine tenths appearing a single time and approximately 1.8% taken by the ten largest. The sequences come from peripheral blood, collected 28 days after the second AZD1222 dose. These receptors all come from an adult who received the AZD1222 COVID-19 vaccine. CDR3s include the opening cysteine and the closing phenylalanine or tryptophan. The order of the fields is J gene, clone size, V gene, D gene, CDR3 protein, CDR3 DNA. The D gene is left open where the match is weak. For some rows the clone size is stated as once, few or many, or as a class when expanded; others skip it.

TRBJ1-5	once	TRBV25-1	TRBD1	CASSEDRENHQPQHF	TGTGCCAGCAGTGAGGACAGGGAAAATCATCAGCCCCAGCATTTT
TRBJ1-2	NA	TRBV19	NA	CASSNYGYTF	TGTGCCAGCTCTAACTATGGCTACACCTTC
TRBJ2-1	NA	TRBV6-4	NA	CASSPSPGLSYNEQFF	TGTGCCAGCAGTCCTAGTCCGGGTCTCTCCTACAATGAGCAGTTCTTC
TRBJ2-7	NA	TRBV4-2	TRBD2	CASSQDIAGGPDEQYF	TGTGCCAGCAGCCAAGATATCGCGGGGGGCCCCGACGAGCAGTACTTC
TRBJ2-7	many	TRBV28	TRBD1	CASSFLGQVPYEQYF	TGTGCCAGCAGTTTTTTAGGACAGGTTCCCTACGAGCAGTACTTC
TRBJ1-1	NA	TRBV7-3	TRBD1	CASSTSGTGDTEAFF	TGTGCCAGCAGCACCAGCGGGACAGGTGACACTGAAGCTTTCTTT
TRBJ1-2	once	TRBV3-1/TRBV3-2	NA	CASSQDPKDTYGYTF	TGTGCCAGCAGCCAAGATCCCAAGGACACTTATGGCTACACCTTC
TRBJ1-5	NA	TRBV6-5	TRBD1	CASSLNRGTQPQHF	TGTGCCAGCAGCCTAAACAGGGGTACTCAGCCCCAGCATTTT
TRBJ1-1	NA	TRBV2	NA	CASGGLSSTEAFF	TGTGCCAGTGGGGGACTTTCGAGCACTGAAGCTTTCTTT
TRBJ1-5	NA	TRBV18	NA	CASSLNQGSNQPQHF	TGTGCCAGCTCCCTTAATCAGGGTAGCAATCAGCCCCAGCATTTT
TRBJ1-6	NA	TRBV13	TRBD1	CASRDRNNSPLHF	TGTGCCAGCCGGGACAGAAATAATTCACCCCTCCACTTT
TRBJ1-2	NA	TRBV14	TRBD1	CASSPTQGRSGYTF	TGTGCCAGCAGCCCTACACAGGGGCGGAGTGGCTACACCTTC
TRBJ2-7	NA	TRBV7-9	TRBD2	CASSHGERDSYEQYF	TGTGCCAGCAGCCATGGGGAGCGGGACTCCTACGAGCAGTACTTC
TRBJ2-7	NA	TRBV19	NA	CASSKSVYEQYF	TGTGCCAGTAGTAAATCAGTCTACGAGCAGTACTTC
TRBJ1-2	once	TRBV2	NA	CASSEWESYTF	TGTGCCAGCAGTGAATGGGAGAGCTACACCTTC
TRBJ2-1	once	TRBV28	NA	CASSLVPLSYNEQFF	TGTGCCAGCAGTTTAGTACCCCTGAGTTACAATGAGCAGTTCTTC
TRBJ1-6	NA	TRBV11-2	NA	CASSLGRNSPLHF	TGTGCCAGCAGCCTAGGACGGAATTCACCCCTCCACTTT
TRBJ2-1	NA	TRBV19	TRBD1	CASSIDSGTGMLGGSYNEQFF	TGTGCCAGTAGTATAGATTCCGGGACAGGAATGTTAGGCGGCTCCTACAATGAGCAGTTCTTC
TRBJ2-3	NA	TRBV7-9	NA	CASSLEGSKDTQYF	TGTGCCAGCAGCTTAGAAGGCAGCAAAGATACGCAGTATTTT
TRBJ1-3	NA	TRBV7-2	TRBD1	CASSLVRGPGNTIYF	TGTGCCAGCAGCTTAGTTAGGGGGCCTGGAAACACCATATATTTT
TRBJ1-1	NA	TRBV11-2	NA	CASSLDRRGRNTEAFF	TGTGCCAGCAGCTTAGATAGGCGGGGGCGGAACACTGAAGCTTTCTTT
TRBJ1-5	NA	TRBV29-1	NA	CSVADSRNQPQHF	TGCAGCGTAGCTGACAGCCGCAATCAGCCCCAGCATTTT
TRBJ2-7	NA	TRBV6-5	NA	CASRGVYSSYEQYF	TGTGCCAGCAGGGGGGTCTATAGCTCCTACGAGCAGTACTTC
TRBJ2-7	NA	TRBV3-1/TRBV3-2	TRBD2	CASSQDQLAGFYEQYF	TGTGCCAGCAGCCAAGATCAACTAGCGGGATTTTACGAGCAGTACTTC
TRBJ1-2	NA	TRBV7-9	NA	CASSPLWENYGYTF	TGTGCCAGCAGCCCTCTTTGGGAAAACTATGGCTACACCTTC
TRBJ2-5	NA	TRBV6-2/TRBV6-3	NA	CASSLYQETQYF	TGTGCCAGCAGTCTGTACCAAGAGACCCAGTACTTC
TRBJ2-6	NA	TRBV6-5	NA	CASKVTGANVLTF	TGTGCCAGCAAGGTAACTGGGGCCAACGTCCTGACTTTC
TRBJ1-4	NA	TRBV6-5	NA	CASSAPGYEKLFF	TGTGCCAGCAGCGCGCCTGGTTATGAAAAACTGTTTTTT
TRBJ1-1	NA	TRBV3-1/TRBV3-2	TRBD1	CASSQRGQATEAFF	TGTGCCAGCAGCCAAAGGGGACAGGCCACTGAAGCTTTCTTT
TRBJ1-3	NA	TRBV12-3/TRBV12-4	NA	CASSLGGNTIYF	TGTGCCAGTAGCCTCGGTGGAAACACCATATATTTT
TRBJ2-7	NA	TRBV14	TRBD1	CADRACLEQYF	TGCGCCGACAGGGCATGCCTCGAGCAGTACTTC
TRBJ1-1	NA	TRBV5-4	NA	CASSSPGTGNTEAFF	TGTGCCAGCAGCTCTCCCGGGACCGGGAACACTGAAGCTTTCTTT
TRBJ2-1	NA	TRBV5-4	NA	CASSPPRGSSNEQFF	TGTGCCAGCAGCCCCCCCAGGGGCTCGTCCAATGAGCAGTTCTTC
TRBJ2-2	NA	TRBV3-1/TRBV3-2	TRBD1	CASSQRGDRGTPGELFF	TGTGCCAGCAGCCAGAGGGGGGACAGGGGGACGCCCGGGGAGCTGTTTTTT
TRBJ2-3	NA	TRBV5-1	NA	CASSSGKAKGTDTQYF	TGCGCCAGCAGCTCCGGCAAGGCTAAGGGCACAGATACGCAGTATTTT
TRBJ2-1	once	TRBV16	TRBD2	CASSQWFASGGELRNEQFF	TGTGCCAGCAGCCAATGGTTCGCTAGCGGGGGGGAATTGAGGAATGAGCAGTTCTTC